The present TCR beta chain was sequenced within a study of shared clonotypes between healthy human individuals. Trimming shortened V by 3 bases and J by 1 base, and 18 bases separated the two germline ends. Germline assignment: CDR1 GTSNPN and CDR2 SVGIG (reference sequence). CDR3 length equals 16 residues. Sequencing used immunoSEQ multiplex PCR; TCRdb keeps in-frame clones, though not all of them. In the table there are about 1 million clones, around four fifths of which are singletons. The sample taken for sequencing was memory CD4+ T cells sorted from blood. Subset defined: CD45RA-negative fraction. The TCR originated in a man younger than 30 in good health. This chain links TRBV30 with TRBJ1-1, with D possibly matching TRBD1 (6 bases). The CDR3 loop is CAWRAGHRGWNTEAFF. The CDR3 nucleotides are TGTGCCTGGAGGGCGGGACACCGGGGTTGGAACACTGAAGCTTTCTTT.